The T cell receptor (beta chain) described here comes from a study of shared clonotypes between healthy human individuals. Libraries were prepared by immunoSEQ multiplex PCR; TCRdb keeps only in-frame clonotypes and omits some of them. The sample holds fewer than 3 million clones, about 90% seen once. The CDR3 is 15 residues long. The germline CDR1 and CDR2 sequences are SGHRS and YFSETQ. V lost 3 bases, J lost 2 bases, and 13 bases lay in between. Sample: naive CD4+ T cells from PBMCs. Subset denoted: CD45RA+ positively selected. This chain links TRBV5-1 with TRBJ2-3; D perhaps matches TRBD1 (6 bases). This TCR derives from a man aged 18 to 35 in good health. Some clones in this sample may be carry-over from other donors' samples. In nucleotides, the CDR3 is TGCGCCAGCAGCTCGCGGACAGCCTTCACAGATACGCAGTATTTT. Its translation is CASSSRTAFTDTQYF.